This TCR beta chain was identified in a study of T cell clonotyping in hematopoietic cell transplantation. Findings of the study overall: Few recipient clonotypes overlapped donors; over 95% were de novo at given depth.

As regards this clone: No antigen is known for it.

The V and J ends lost 3 bases and 5 bases, in that order; junction bases with no gene match: 11. Germline loops: CDR1 MDHEN, CDR2 SYDVKM. The CDR3 is 16 amino acids. Assay: immunoSEQ multiplex PCR; the TCRdb copy retains only in-frame clones and omits some. The sample shows fewer than 100,000 clones, less than 96% of them seen only once. Time point here: recipient sample about 28 days before transplant, after cytoreduction. This sequence was found in a woman aged 45 to 65 with acute myeloid leukemia. Some clones in this sample may be carry-over from other donors' samples. V and J are TRBV28 and TRBJ1-2, with 8 bases matching TRBD1. The material was peripheral blood mononuclear cells, obtained before stem cell transplant. The CDR3 bases are TGTGCCAGCAGTTTCGCCGCGGGACAGGAAGTTTATGGCTACACCTTC. It translates to CASSFAAGQEVYGYTF.